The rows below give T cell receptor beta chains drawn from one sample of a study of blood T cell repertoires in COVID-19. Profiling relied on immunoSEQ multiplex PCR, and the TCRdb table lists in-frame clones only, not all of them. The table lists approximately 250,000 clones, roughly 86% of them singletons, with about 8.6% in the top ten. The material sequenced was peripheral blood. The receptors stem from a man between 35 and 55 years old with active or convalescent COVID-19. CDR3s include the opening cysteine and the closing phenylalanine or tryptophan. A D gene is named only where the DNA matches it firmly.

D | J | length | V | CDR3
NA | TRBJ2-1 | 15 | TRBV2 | CASVRGPSANVEQFF
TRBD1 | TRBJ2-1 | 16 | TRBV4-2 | CASSQDVTGFYNEQFF
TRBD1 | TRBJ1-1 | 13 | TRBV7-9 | CAGLGQENTEAFF
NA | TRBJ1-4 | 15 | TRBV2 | CASRRSARNNEKLFF
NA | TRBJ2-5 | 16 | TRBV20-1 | CSASFGGGPYQETQYF
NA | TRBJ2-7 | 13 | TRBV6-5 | CASRLTANYEQYF
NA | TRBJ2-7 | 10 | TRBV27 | CARKNHQLYF
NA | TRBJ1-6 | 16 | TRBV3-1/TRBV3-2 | CASSQELGTLNSPLHF
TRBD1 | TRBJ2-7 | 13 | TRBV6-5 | CAIPDRAPYEQYF
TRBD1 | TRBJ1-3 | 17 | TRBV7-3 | CASSLYGQGVSGNTIYF
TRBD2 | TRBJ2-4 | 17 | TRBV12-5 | CASGLGGGPLAKNIQYF
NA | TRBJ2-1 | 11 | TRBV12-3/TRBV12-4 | CASSLSGEQFF
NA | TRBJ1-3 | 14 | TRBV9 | CASSNPGHGNTIYF
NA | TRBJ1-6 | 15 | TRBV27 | CASSLSERSDSPLHF
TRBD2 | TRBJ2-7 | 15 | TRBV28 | CASSLTRGGAGEQYF
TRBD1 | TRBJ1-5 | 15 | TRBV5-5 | CASSLGTGGSGAQHF
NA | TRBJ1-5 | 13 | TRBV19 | CASTSREDQPQHF
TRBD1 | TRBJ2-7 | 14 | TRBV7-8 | CASSVVQGAGEQYF
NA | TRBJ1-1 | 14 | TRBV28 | CASSLLQGISEAFF
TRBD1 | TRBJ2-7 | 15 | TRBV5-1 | CASSLVPGGNYEQYF
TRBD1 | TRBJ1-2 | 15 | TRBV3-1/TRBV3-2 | CASRPTGGPNYGYTF
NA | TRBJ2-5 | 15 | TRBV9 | CASSPHGAVQETQYF
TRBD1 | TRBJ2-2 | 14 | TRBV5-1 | CASSWDRRGGELFF
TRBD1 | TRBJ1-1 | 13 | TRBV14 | CASSQTGPVEAFF
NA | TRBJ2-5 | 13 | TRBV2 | CASTENSKETQYF
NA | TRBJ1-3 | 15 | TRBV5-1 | CASSPGFTSGNTIYF
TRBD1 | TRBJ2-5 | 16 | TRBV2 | CASRGFGTGFMVTQYF
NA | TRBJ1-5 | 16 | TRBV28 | CASTPTLPYSNQPQHF
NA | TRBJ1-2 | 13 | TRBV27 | CASSPVGLGGYTF
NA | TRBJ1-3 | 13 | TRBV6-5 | CASSSPSRNTIYF
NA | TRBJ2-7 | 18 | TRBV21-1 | CASSKWSGTVKDAYEQYF
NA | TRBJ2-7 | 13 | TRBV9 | CASSVGGGGEQYF
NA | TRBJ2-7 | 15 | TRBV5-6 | CASSSWGGSSYEQYF
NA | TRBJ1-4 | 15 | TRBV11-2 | CASSPNFATNEKLFF